This section outlines one T cell receptor beta chain sequence together with its context. Distinct nucleotide sequences in the sample also encode this CDR3. The source of the sample is a study of cytomegalovirus exposure and HLA in healthy donors. Trimming shortened V by 0 bases and J by 2 bases, and 5 bases separated the two germline ends. The CDR3 extends over 14 amino acids. Germline V gives CDR1 SGHNT, CDR2 YYREEE (reference sequence). It was with 60 Vbeta and 13 Jbeta primers that the PCR ran. Profiling relied on immunoSEQ multiplex PCR, and the TCRdb table lists in-frame clones only, not all of them. The sample yields under 200,000 clones, approximately 72% seen once.

The chain uses TRBV5-4 and TRBJ1-4; D gene ambiguous. Sequencing used PBMCs. The TCR originated in a man in his forties or fifties in good health and CMV-seronegative. CDR3: CASSLGATNEKLFF. CDR3 coding DNA: TGTGCCAGCAGCTTGGGGGCGACTAATGAAAAACTGTTTTTT.